The 16 T cell receptor beta chains below all came from one sample that was sequenced in a study of blood T cell repertoires in COVID-19. Method: immunoSEQ multiplex PCR; TCRdb's copy keeps in-frame clones and lacks some. This sample yields some 290,000 clones, of which approximately 90% are seen a single time; less than 4% belongs to the top ten. Sequencing used peripheral blood. The receptors shown here come from a man between 18 and 29 years old with active or convalescent COVID-19.

This clone was recorded once. The J gene is TRBJ1-4, the V gene TRBV4-2; no definite D call. The CDR3 has 13 residues. Trimming stripped 0 bases from V and 7 bases from J, with 6 bases between. Germline V gives CDR1 LGHNA, CDR2 YNFKEQ. This CDR3 is CASSQERVEKLFF. The CDR3 coding sequence is TGTGCCAGCAGCCAAGAGAGGGTTGAAAAACTGTTTTTT.

The rearrangement links TRBV4-2 to TRBJ1-6; D gene unclear. The CDR3 runs to 12 residues. Germline CDR1 reads LGHNA; CDR2 reads YNFKEQ. Deletions cut 0 bases from V and 10 bases from J, with 4 bases between. CDR3 in DNA: TGTGCCAGCAGCCAAGACCGGTCACCCCTCCACTTT. Its translation: CASSQDRSPLHF.

The chain joins TRBV30 to TRBJ1-2, with no clear D. The V end lost 6 bases, the J end lost 4 bases, and 12 bases lay between the germline ends. There are 12 residues in the CDR3. Per the germline V gene, CDR1 is GTSNPN and CDR2 is SVGIG (reference sequence). The CDR3 loop is CACQPRVYGYTF. For the CDR3, the DNA is TGTGCCTGCCAACCTCGGGTCTATGGCTACACCTTC.

This clone occurred once. The chain carries TRBV12-3 or TRBV12-4 and TRBJ2-7, with 8 bases matching TRBD2. This CDR3 is built from 13 residues. V shed 3 bases, J shed 9 bases, and the junction held 7 bases outside the gene matches. The CDR3 loop is CASSFRGGVRQYF. Written as DNA, the CDR3 is TGTGCCAGCAGTTTTCGGGGGGGTGTCCGGCAGTACTTC.

In this sample, this clone turned up a few times. The J gene is TRBJ1-3, the V gene TRBV6-1; D call uncertain. V was shortened by 2 bases and J by 3 bases, with 5 bases between the two germline ends. The CDR3 has 13 amino acids. Germline CDR1 is MNHNS and CDR2 is SASEGT. The CDR3: CASSETIGNTIYF. The CDR3 DNA sequence: TGTGCCAGCAGTGAAACAATTGGAAACACCATATATTTT.

The chain recombines TRBV29-1 with TRBJ1-2, with D unclear. The germline V and J ends were trimmed by 8 bases and 0 bases, with 10 bases remaining between them. This CDR3 is built from 12 residues. CDR1 SQVTM and CDR2 ANQGSEA come from the germline V gene. CDR3: CSLVETNYGYTF. CDR3 sequence (DNA): TGCAGCTTGGTGGAGACTAACTATGGCTACACCTTC.

This chain connects TRBV3-1 (or the pseudogene TRBV3-2) to TRBJ2-5, with 7 bases fitting TRBD2. J lost 2 bases, V lost 0 bases, and 3 bases had no gene match. From germline, CDR1 is LGHDT and CDR2 YNNKEL (reference sequence). The CDR3 has 15 residues. CDR3: CASSQEEAGQETQYF. The CDR3 DNA reads TGTGCCAGCAGCCAAGAAGAAGCGGGACAAGAGACCCAGTACTTC.

The gene calls are TRBV6-1 and TRBJ2-7; 7 bases map to TRBD2. The CDR3 runs to 14 residues. CDR1 and CDR2 (germline): MNHNS, SASEGT. Trimming removed 3 bases from V and 5 bases from J; junction bases left unmatched: 7. The CDR3 loop reads CASSEWGGSDEQYF. CDR3 sequence (DNA): TGTGCCAGCAGTGAGTGGGGGGGAAGCGACGAGCAGTACTTC.

V is TRBV6-2 or TRBV6-3 and J is TRBJ1-6, with a possible D match to TRBD1 (5 bases). Trimming stripped 2 bases from V and 6 bases from J, with 8 bases between. This CDR3 has 14 residues. Germline V gene sequence: CDR1 MNHEY, CDR2 SVGEGT. This CDR3 reads CASSYGQSNSPLHF. In DNA form, the CDR3 reads TGTGCCAGCAGTTACGGACAAAGTAATTCACCCCTCCACTTT.

V usage is TRBV7-3 and J usage is TRBJ2-2; 9 bases are shared with TRBD2. Germline trimming cut 5 bases from V and 0 bases from J; bases unmatched to any gene: 4. The germline CDR1 and CDR2 sequences are SGHTA and FQGTGA. This CDR3 comprises 16 residues. Here the CDR3 reads CASSRASGTNTGELFF. The CDR3 DNA reads TGTGCCAGCAGCCGTGCTAGCGGGACGAACACCGGGGAGCTGTTTTTT.

J is TRBJ1-3 and V is TRBV30; 7 nucleotides line up with TRBD1. This CDR3 comprises 13 residues. The V segment lost 1 base and the J segment 5 bases; nucleotides outside the gene matches: 2. Germline V gene lookup returns CDR1 GTSNPN and CDR2 SVGIG (reference sequence). Here the CDR3 DNA reads TGTGCCTGGAGTGCAGGGGGAAGAAACACCATATATTTT. Translated: CAWSAGGRNTIYF.

This CDR3 is CASSMEYSNQPQHF. Here the CDR3 DNA reads TGTGCCAGTAGTATGGAGTATAGCAATCAGCCCCAGCATTTT. The chain joins TRBV19 to TRBJ1-5; D unresolved. CDR1 is LNHDA, CDR2 SQIVND, per germline (reference sequence). V lost 3 bases and J 0 bases, leaving 6 bases between the germline ends. The CDR3 is 14 amino acids. Looking up the rest from reference TRBV19 and TRBJ1-5 gives the full variable domain: DGGITQSPKYLFRKEGQNVTLSCEQNLNHDAMYWYRQDPGQGLRLIYYSQIVNDFQKGDIAEGYSVSREKKESFPLTVTSAQKNPTAFYLCASSMEYSNQPQHFGDGTRLSIL.

This chain uses TRBV7-9 with TRBJ2-2, with D perhaps TRBD2 (5 bases). V was trimmed by 5 bases and J by 4 bases, leaving 20 bases between them. Germline CDR1 SEHNR, CDR2 FQNEAQ (reference sequence). This CDR3 comprises 17 residues. The CDR3 nucleotides are TGTGCCAGCAGCCCTGACTTTGGACTCTTGAGCACCGGGGAGCTGTTTTTT. Amino acids: CASSPDFGLLSTGELFF.

The chain combines TRBV18 with TRBJ1-5, with 10 nucleotides matching TRBD1. Germline V gene sequence: CDR1 KGHSH, CDR2 LQKENI. This CDR3 has 14 amino acids. Trimming took 2 bases from V and 8 from J; bases not matched to a gene: 3. CDR3 region: CASSPGTGEEPQHF. CDR3 bases: TGTGCCAGCTCACCAGGGACAGGGGAAGAGCCCCAGCATTTT.

V gene TRBV6-1 combines with J gene TRBJ1-2; the D is unclear. The V end lost 2 bases, the J end lost 4 bases, and 8 bases lay between the germline ends. CDR1 is MNHNS, CDR2 SASEGT, per germline. The CDR3 extends over 13 amino acids. The chain's CDR3 is CASSELYRYGYTF. In nucleotides, the CDR3 is TGTGCCAGCAGTGAATTGTATCGCTATGGCTACACCTTC.

The rearrangement joins TRBV27 to TRBJ2-2; D is perhaps TRBD1 (5 bases). The CDR3 sequence is 14 residues long. The V end lost 4 bases, the J end lost 6 bases, and 12 bases lay between the germline ends. Germline V CDR1 and CDR2: MNHEY, SMNVEV (reference sequence). The CDR3: CASSSLQGPGELFF. The CDR3 DNA is TGTGCCAGCAGTTCCCTCCAGGGCCCCGGGGAGCTGTTTTTT.